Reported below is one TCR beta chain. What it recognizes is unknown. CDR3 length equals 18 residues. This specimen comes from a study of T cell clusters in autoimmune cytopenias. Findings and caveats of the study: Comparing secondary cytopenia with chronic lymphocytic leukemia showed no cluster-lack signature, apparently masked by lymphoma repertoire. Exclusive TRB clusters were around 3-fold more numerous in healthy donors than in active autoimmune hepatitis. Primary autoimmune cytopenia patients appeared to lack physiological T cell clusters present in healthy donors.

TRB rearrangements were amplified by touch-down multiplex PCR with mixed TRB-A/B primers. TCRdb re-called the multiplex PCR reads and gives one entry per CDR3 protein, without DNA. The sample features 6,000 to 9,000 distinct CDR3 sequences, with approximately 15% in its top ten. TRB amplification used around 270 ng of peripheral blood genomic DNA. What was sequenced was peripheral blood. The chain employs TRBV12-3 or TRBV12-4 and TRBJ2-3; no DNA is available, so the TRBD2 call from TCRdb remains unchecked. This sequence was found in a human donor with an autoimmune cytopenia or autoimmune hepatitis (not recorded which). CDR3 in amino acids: CASKTTVGLAGDTDTQYF.